The 18 T cell receptor beta chains below come from one sample, sequenced in a study of T cell changes during pregnancy in multiple sclerosis. The method was immunoSEQ multiplex PCR; TCRdb's version includes in-frame clones alone and lacks a portion of them. The sample yields about 62,000 clones, roughly 90% seen once. The source was peripheral blood, collected in the second trimester of pregnancy. All receptors come from a female donor in good health, enrolled as a control in a pregnancy study.

The chain is built from TRBV28 and TRBJ2-1, with TRBD1 identical over 7 bases. Germline loops: CDR1 MDHEN, CDR2 SYDVKM. CDR3 size: 13 residues. The V segment lost 3 bases and the J segment 4 bases; nucleotides outside the gene matches: 0. CDR3 region: CASSLTGYNEQFF. CDR3 nucleotide sequence: TGTGCCAGCAGTTTGACAGGGTACAATGAGCAGTTCTTC.

This clone was detected ten times or more. V is TRBV19 and J is TRBJ1-1; D not certain. This CDR3 region has 14 residues. V gave up 1 base and J gave up 3 bases, with 9 bases separating them. Germline V gene data show CDR1 as LNHDA and CDR2 as SQIVND (reference sequence). The CDR3: CASSIGSVDTEAFF. The DNA for the CDR3 is TGTGCCAGTAGTATAGGCAGCGTGGACACTGAAGCTTTCTTT. Filled out from reference TRBV19 and TRBJ1-1, the complete variable domain reads DGGITQSPKYLFRKEGQNVTLSCEQNLNHDAMYWYRQDPGQGLRLIYYSQIVNDFQKGDIAEGYSVSREKKESFPLTVTSAQKNPTAFYLCASSIGSVDTEAFFGQGTRLTVV.

The chain is built from TRBV30 and TRBJ2-7; maybe TRBD2 (6 bases). Germline V gene lookup returns CDR1 GTSNPN and CDR2 SVGIG (reference sequence). The CDR3 is made up of 13 amino acids. V was pared by 4 bases and J by 3 bases, with 13 bases between. The DNA for the CDR3 is TGTGCCTGGACCCCGGGGGTGGGCTACGAGCAGTACTTC. This gives the protein CAWTPGVGYEQYF.

V gene TRBV7-6 combines with J gene TRBJ2-7; tentatively, D is TRBD1 (6 bases). This CDR3 has 20 amino acids. CDR1 is SGHVS, CDR2 FNYEAQ, per germline. V dropped 2 bases and J dropped 1 base, with 27 bases sitting between them. In DNA form, the CDR3 reads TGTGCCAGCAGCTTAAGGGCAGTCAGGCGGGCAGGGACAAATTCCTACGAGCAGTACTTC. This sequence encodes CASSLRAVRRAGTNSYEQYF.

This chain links TRBV4-1 with TRBJ2-3; 7 nucleotides line up with TRBD2. V was pared by 4 bases and J by 6 bases, with 13 bases of the junction left unmatched. The CDR3 consists of 16 residues. Germline-derived CDR1 and CDR2 are MGHRA and YSYEKL. CDR3 loop: CASSLRSGAAGDTQYF. In DNA, the CDR3 is TGCGCCAGCAGCCTACGAAGCGGGGCCGCTGGGGATACGCAGTATTTT.

The rearrangement uses TRBV7-2 and TRBJ2-1, with 8 bases aligning to TRBD2. This CDR3 region has 14 residues. Germline CDR1 is SGHTA and CDR2 is FQGNSA. V trimming: 5 bases; J trimming: 9 bases; junction bases outside the gene matches: 9. This CDR3 is CASSRGGGSFEQFF. The CDR3 DNA reads as TGTGCCAGCAGCCGGGGGGGAGGTTCTTTTGAGCAGTTCTTC.

The chain recombines TRBV27 with TRBJ1-5, with 8 bases aligning to TRBD1. CDR1 and CDR2 from the germline V gene are MNHEY and SMNVEV (reference sequence). V gave up 4 bases and J gave up 0 bases; unmatched junction bases: 8. CDR3 length: 17 residues. The CDR3, as DNA: TGTGCCAGCAGTTCAGCCGGGACAGGATATAGCAATCAGCCCCAGCATTTT. Its protein is CASSSAGTGYSNQPQHF.

This clone was seen only once. The chain links TRBV7-2 to TRBJ1-2, with D perhaps matching TRBD1 (5 bases). This CDR3 comprises 14 residues. V was shortened by 5 bases and J by 5 bases, with 15 bases between the two germline ends. Germline lookup yields CDR1 SGHTA and CDR2 FQGNSA. The CDR3, as DNA: TGTGCCAGCAGCAAGGACCGCGGGGGGTATGGCTACACCTTC. This encodes CASSKDRGGYGYTF.

This chain connects TRBV28 to TRBJ2-2; 7 bases fit TRBD2. The junction had 8 bases not matched to a gene; V was cut back by 6 bases and J by 1 base. The CDR3 is made up of 16 amino acids. Germline V lookup: CDR1 MDHEN, CDR2 SYDVKM. The CDR3 reads CASRRASGLNTGELFF. The CDR3, as DNA: TGTGCCAGCAGACGAGCTAGCGGACTGAACACCGGGGAGCTGTTTTTT.

The J gene is TRBJ1-2, the V gene TRBV19, with D unresolved. Germline lookup yields CDR1 LNHDA and CDR2 SQIVND (reference sequence). CDR3 length equals 14 residues. V was clipped by 0 bases and J by 5 bases, with 10 bases between them. The CDR3 region is CASSIESDFYGYTF. The CDR3 coding sequence is TGTGCCAGTAGTATAGAGTCAGATTTTTATGGCTACACCTTC.

The CDR3 spells CSVAGLAGVYEQYF. CDR3 sequence (DNA): TGCAGCGTTGCGGGACTAGCGGGAGTCTACGAGCAGTACTTC. This chain uses TRBV29-1 with TRBJ2-7; 14 bases agree with TRBD2. This CDR3 region has 14 residues. Germline CDR1 SQVTM, CDR2 ANQGSEA. Losses at the gene ends were 4 bases for V and 3 bases for J; bases not matched to a gene: 2.

The chain couples TRBV19 to TRBJ1-5; 7 bases agree with TRBD1. From germline, CDR1 is LNHDA and CDR2 SQIVND (reference sequence). V gave up 4 bases and J gave up 3 bases; unmatched junction bases: 9. This CDR3 spans 16 amino acids. The DNA for the CDR3 is TGTGCCAGTAGTAGATCCGGGACAGTCTTCAATCAGCCCCAGCATTTT. The encoded protein is CASSRSGTVFNQPQHF.

The chain couples TRBV7-3 to TRBJ1-4; TRBD1 matches at 11 bases. The CDR3 is 16 residues long. Germline CDR1 SGHTA, CDR2 FQGTGA. Trimming took 3 bases from V and 8 from J; bases not matched to a gene: 8. The CDR3 spells CASSFVWGQGGEKLFF. The CDR3 DNA reads TGTGCCAGCAGCTTTGTATGGGGACAGGGGGGAGAAAAACTGTTTTTT.

This chain's CDR3 is CASSLARGGYGYTF. CDR3 sequence (DNA): TGTGCCAGCAGCTTGGCCCGGGGAGGATATGGCTACACCTTC. The chain carries TRBV5-8 and TRBJ1-2; D is undetermined. CDR3 size: 14 residues. CDR1 and CDR2 from the germline V gene are SGHTS and YDEGEE. Trimming took 0 bases from V and 5 from J, leaving 11 bases between them.

The chain combines TRBV2 with TRBJ1-5, with unresolved D. The V end was cut by 7 bases, the J end by 6 bases, with 16 bases between. This CDR3 contains 14 residues. CDR1 and CDR2 (germline): SNHLY, FYNNEI. CDR3 DNA sequence: TGTGCCAGCACCAGAGGGTCAGAGAGTCAGCCCCAGCATTTT. The encoded protein is CASTRGSESQPQHF.

CDR3 DNA sequence: TGTGCCAGCAGTTGGGAGTCCGCCTACAATGAGCAGTTCTTC. Its protein product is CASSWESAYNEQFF. This chain links TRBV7-2 with TRBJ2-1; D possibly corresponds to TRBD2 (5 bases). Germline CDR1 SGHTA, CDR2 FQGNSA. V was pared by 6 bases and J by 2 bases, with 11 bases between. This CDR3 comprises 14 residues.

The genes are TRBV7-2 and TRBJ1-2; unclear D gene. The V and J ends lost 5 bases and 1 base respectively, with 8 bases between them. Germline CDR1 reads SGHTA; CDR2 reads FQGNSA. The length of the CDR3 is 13 residues. The CDR3 DNA follows: TGTGCCAGCAGCCCCTCAGTTAACTATGGCTACACCTTC. The encoded protein is CASSPSVNYGYTF.

The chain employs TRBV2 and TRBJ2-4; 12 bases map to TRBD2. The CDR3 has 15 residues. Germline V lookup: CDR1 SNHLY, CDR2 FYNNEI. J was trimmed by 5 bases and V by 8 bases; bases with no gene match: 7. This chain's CDR3 is CASFLRTSGENIQYF. CDR3 coding DNA: TGTGCCAGCTTTTTGCGGACTAGCGGGGAAAACATTCAGTACTTC.